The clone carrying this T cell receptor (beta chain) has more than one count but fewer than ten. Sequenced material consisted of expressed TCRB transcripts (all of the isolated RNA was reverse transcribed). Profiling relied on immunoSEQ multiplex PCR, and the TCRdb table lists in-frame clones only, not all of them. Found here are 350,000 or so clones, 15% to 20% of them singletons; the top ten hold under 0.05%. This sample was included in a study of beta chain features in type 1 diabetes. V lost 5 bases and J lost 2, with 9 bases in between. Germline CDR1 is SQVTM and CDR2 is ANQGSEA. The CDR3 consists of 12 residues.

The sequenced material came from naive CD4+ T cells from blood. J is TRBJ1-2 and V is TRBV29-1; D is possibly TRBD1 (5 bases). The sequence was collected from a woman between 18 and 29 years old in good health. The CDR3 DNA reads TGCAGCGTTTCGGGACTCAACTATGGCTACACCTTC. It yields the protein CSVSGLNYGYTF.